One sample yielded the 9 T cell receptor beta chains listed below, sequenced in a study of identical twins (dated by TCRdb to 2016 to 2017). Receptor amplification or capture employed 5' RACE. Data came from an Illumina HiSeq 2000. Through fastp at Q25 and MiXCR, TCRdb rebuilt clones from the public reads, retaining in-frame beta chains. Every CDR3 protein is listed once, alongside the most common genes and DNA of its rows. In all, the sample holds approximately 630,000 distinct CDR3 sequences, and under 8.5% of those were seen once. The top ten clonotypes cover 1.6% of the sample. This sample was also put to use in a study of yellow fever vaccine responses in identical twins.

Specimen: PBMCs. These receptors were collected from a woman between 18 and 29 years old in good health.

The V and J genes are TRBV19 and TRBJ2-6, with D possibly being TRBD2 (6 bases). CDR1 is LNHDA and CDR2 is SQIVND in the germline V gene (reference sequence). The V and J ends lost 1 base and 0 bases respectively, with 13 bases between them. The CDR3 runs 18 residues. CDR3 sequence: CASSIAGATSSGANVLTF. The CDR3, as DNA: TGTGCCAGTAGTATAGCGGGAGCGACGAGCTCTGGGGCCAACGTCCTGACTTTC. Complete variable domain (other parts from reference TRBV19 and TRBJ2-6): DGGITQSPKYLFRKEGQNVTLSCEQNLNHDAMYWYRQDPGQGLRLIYYSQIVNDFQKGDIAEGYSVSREKKESFPLTVTSAQKNPTAFYLCASSIAGATSSGANVLTFGAGSRLTVL.

V is TRBV6-1 and J is TRBJ2-7; 11 bases align to TRBD2. With 6 bases clipped from V and 0 bases from J, the junction kept 4 bases outside the gene matches. Germline CDR1 reads MNHNS; CDR2 reads SASEGT. The CDR3 totals 15 residues. The CDR3 DNA is TGTGCCAGCAGCGCCGGGACTAGCGGCTCCTACGAGCAGTACTTC. Translation: CASSAGTSGSYEQYF.

This clonotype occurred many times. The chain carries TRBV29-1 and TRBJ1-3; D remains ambiguous. The germline gives CDR1 SQVTM, CDR2 ANQGSEA. V lost 2 bases to trimming and J lost 0 bases, with 5 bases between them. The CDR3 covers 13 residues. The CDR3 DNA is TGCAGCGTTGAACGGGGCTCTGGAAACACCATATATTTT. This encodes CSVERGSGNTIYF.

This rearrangement joins TRBV3-1 to TRBJ2-6, with 11 positions matching TRBD2. CDR1 is LGHDT, CDR2 YNNKEL, per germline (reference sequence). The CDR3 runs to 19 residues. After removal of 4 bases from V and 0 bases from J, the junction contained 8 bases not matched to a gene. The CDR3 protein is CASSPIIAGGPSGANVLTF. The CDR3 DNA reads TGTGCCAGCAGCCCCATTATAGCGGGAGGGCCCTCTGGGGCCAACGTCCTGACTTTC.

This chain uses TRBV14 with TRBJ2-7, with 8 nucleotides matching TRBD1. Trimming cost V 4 bases and J 9 bases; bases outside gene matches: 17. Germline-derived CDR1 and CDR2 are SGHDN and FVKESK. This CDR3 is built from 16 residues. The CDR3 here is CASSPHPTGGLGRQYF. The CDR3 bases are TGTGCCAGCAGCCCCCACCCTACAGGGGGATTGGGTAGGCAGTACTTC.

The table lists this clonotype with a few counts. The V gene is TRBV11-2, the J gene TRBJ2-5; D is undetermined. Germline loops: CDR1 SGHAT, CDR2 FQNNGV. The CDR3 spans 14 residues. With 1 base removed from V and 4 bases from J, the gap between germline ends came to 10 bases. The CDR3 bases are TGTGCCAGCAGCTTAGCTGTCAACCGAGAGACCCAGTACTTC. It codes for CASSLAVNRETQYF.

This clonotype has just one count. V usage is TRBV29-1 and J usage is TRBJ2-7, with a weak D call TRBD2 (6 bases). In germline, CDR1 is SQVTM, CDR2 ANQGSEA. Between the trimmed V and J ends, which lost 4 bases and 7 bases, there was a span of 17 bases. The CDR3 contains 13 residues. This chain's CDR3 is CSVASGQSDEQYF. CDR3 DNA sequence: TGCAGCGTTGCCAGCGGGCAGTCGGATGAGCAGTACTTC.

In its sample, this clonotype was seen a few times. The V gene is TRBV29-1, the J gene TRBJ1-1; unclear D gene. V lost 6 bases to trimming and J lost 1 base, with 12 bases between them. The CDR3 runs 13 residues. Germline V gene data show CDR1 as SQVTM and CDR2 as ANQGSEA. The CDR3: CSVTETPNTEAFF. In DNA form, the CDR3 reads TGCAGCGTCACCGAAACACCGAACACTGAAGCTTTCTTT. Looking up the rest from reference TRBV29-1 and TRBJ1-1 gives the full variable domain: SAVISQKPSRDICQRGTSLTIQCQVDSQVTMMFWYRQQPGQSLTLIATANQGSEATYESGFVIDKFPISRPNLTFSTLTVSNMSPEDSSIYLCSVTETPNTEAFFGQGTRLTVV.

About this clonotype itself: One end of the junction fails to match germline, which may point to a read error. The chain carries TRBV20-1 and TRBJ2-5; TRBD1 agrees at 10 bases. Germline-derived CDR1 and CDR2 are DFQATT and SNEGSKA (reference sequence). This CDR3 has 14 amino acids. CDR3 sequence: CNARWDRGQETQYF. The CDR3 bases are TGCAATGCTAGATGGGACAGGGGACAAGAGACCCAGTACTTC.